This TCR beta chain stems from a study of immune characterization of retroperitoneal liposarcoma. MiXCR, applied by TCRdb to the PCR reads, yields one record per CDR3 protein. Seen here are roughly 8,400 distinct CDR3 sequences, 25% to 35% observed once, and the top ten hold 11% to 15%. With 6 bases clipped from V and 4 bases from J, the junction kept 8 bases outside the gene matches. Germline V CDR1 and CDR2: MNHNS, SASEGT. The CDR3 loop spans 15 amino acids. What was sequenced was blood. The receptor was derived from a male donor with retroperitoneal liposarcoma. The V gene is TRBV6-1, the J gene TRBJ2-1; 8 positions match TRBD2. CDR3 DNA sequence: TGTGCCAGCAGCCCCGGGGTAGCGGGATACAATGAGCAGTTCTTC. This translates into CASSPGVAGYNEQFF.